The present entry profiles one TCR beta chain with its context. This record belongs to a study of T cells in Graves' hyperthyroidism and ophthalmopathy. Trimming removed 5 bases at V and 4 bases at J, with 18 bases between. The CDR3 is 15 residues long. CDR1 is SGHVS and CDR2 is FQNEAQ in the germline V gene. The source material, RNA transcripts, was used to amplify TCR beta CDR3 regions. The TCR CDR3 first-round RT-PCR relied on the HTBI primer set. TCRdb ran MiXCR on the multiplex PCR reads and lists one entry per CDR3 protein. This table has about 740,000 distinct CDR3 sequences, 13% to 15% appearing once.

The sample comprised blood. This chain connects TRBV7-8 to TRBJ2-7; possibly TRBD2 for D (6 bases). The sequence derives from a woman between 18 and 30 years old with Graves' hyperthyroidism. The CDR3 loop reads CASSHRLDLVYEQYF. DNA of the CDR3: TGTGCCAGCAGCCACAGACTAGATCTGGTGTACGAGCAGTACTTC.